Sequencing of this TCR beta chain was carried out in a study of response to subunit inactivated influenza vaccine. One entry per CDR3 protein results from TCRdb running MiXCR on the RT-PCR reads. Among 200,000 to 300,000 distinct CDR3 sequences listed, 9% to 15% were seen once. The V and J ends lost 4 bases and 4 bases respectively, with 11 bases between them. The CDR3 length is 13 residues. The germline CDR1 and CDR2 sequences are SGDLS and YYNGEE. This clonotype came up a few times. What it binds is unknown. Points from the study as a whole: Few new T cells, the authors suggested, are recruited by each seasonal influenza vaccination.

The sequence derives from a man aged 50 to 59 who received an inactivated influenza vaccine. The source material was non-naive T cells sorted from PBMCs, sampled around two weeks before vaccination. The rearrangement joins TRBV9 to TRBJ1-1; D is uncertain. The DNA of the CDR3 is TGTGCCAGCAGCAAGAGGGTGGGCACTGAAGCTTTCTTT. Translated, it gives CASSKRVGTEAFF.